These 22 T cell receptor beta chains were all obtained from the same sample, sequenced in a study of beta chain features in type 1 diabetes. All of the isolated RNA was reverse transcribed, so expressed TCRB transcripts were sequenced. Repertoires were generated with immunoSEQ multiplex PCR, while TCRdb's copy carries only in-frame clones and drops some. The top ten hold roughly 1% of the sample, which has under 350,000 clones, about 7.8% seen once. The sequencing sample was made of central memory CD4+ T cells from blood. Receptor source: a woman under 30 in good health.

This clone was seen a few times. The chain couples TRBV30 to TRBJ2-4; TRBD1 might be the D (5 bases). Looked up from germline, CDR1 is GTSNPN and CDR2 is SVGIG (reference sequence). V was pared by 3 bases and J by 8 bases, with 8 bases between. The CDR3 runs 11 residues. CDR3 loop: CAWSDSYIQYF. DNA of the CDR3: TGTGCCTGGAGCGACAGCTACATTCAGTACTTC.

The CDR3 region is CASSLSQLDQPQHF. In DNA, the CDR3 is TGTGCCAGCAGCTTAAGCCAGTTAGATCAGCCCCAGCATTTT. The chain links TRBV7-2 to TRBJ1-5; D ambiguous. The germline CDR1 and CDR2 sequences are SGHTA and FQGNSA. With 2 bases removed from V and 5 bases from J, the gap between germline ends came to 10 bases. This CDR3 spans 14 amino acids.

The chain links TRBV5-1 to TRBJ2-3; 8 positions match TRBD1. The germline V gene has CDR1 SGHRS and CDR2 YFSETQ. The CDR3 has 16 residues. Germline trimming cut 5 bases from V and 2 bases from J; bases unmatched to any gene: 10. The chain's CDR3 is CASRITGQVLTDTQYF. The CDR3, as DNA: TGCGCCAGCAGGATTACGGGACAGGTCCTCACAGATACGCAGTATTTT.

This rearrangement joins TRBV27 to TRBJ1-1; D is unresolved. The V gene's germline CDR1 is MNHEY and CDR2 SMNVEV (reference sequence). This CDR3 comprises 12 residues. V was clipped by 4 bases and J by 8 bases, with 11 bases between them. The CDR3 is CASSSYTEEAFF. The CDR3 coding sequence is TGTGCCAGCAGTTCATATACAGAGGAAGCTTTCTTT.

The sample holds a few counts of this clone. The chain links TRBV14 to TRBJ2-1; 13 positions agree with TRBD2. Germline V lookup: CDR1 SGHDN, CDR2 FVKESK. The CDR3 extends over 15 amino acids. Unmatched junction bases numbered 4, after V lost 5 bases and J lost 6 bases. CDR3 residues: CASSALAGGPNEQFF. The CDR3 nucleotides are TGTGCCAGCAGCGCACTAGCGGGAGGGCCCAATGAGCAGTTCTTC.

This clone was recorded a few times. V and J are TRBV2 and TRBJ1-5; D is undetermined. The CDR3 has 14 residues. V was shortened by 8 bases and J by 2 bases, with 13 bases between the two germline ends. Looked up from germline, CDR1 is SNHLY and CDR2 is FYNNEI. The chain's CDR3 is CASVQSYGNQPQHF. The CDR3 DNA reads TGTGCCAGCGTCCAGAGTTATGGCAATCAGCCCCAGCATTTT.

In its sample, this clone was seen a few times. The chain recombines TRBV6-1 with TRBJ1-5, with D tentatively TRBD1 (5 bases). Germline CDR1 MNHNS, CDR2 SASEGT. CDR3 length: 13 residues. V gave up 0 bases and J gave up 9 bases, with 9 bases separating them. The CDR3: CASSEARVRPQHF. The DNA of the CDR3 is TGTGCCAGCAGTGAAGCCAGGGTGCGGCCCCAGCATTTT.

The chain's CDR3 is CASSLGPYGYTF. CDR3 nucleotide sequence: TGTGCCAGCAGCTTGGGTCCCTATGGCTACACCTTC. The chain links TRBV5-4 to TRBJ1-2; D not resolved. The CDR3 length is 12 residues. Germline CDR1 is SGHNT and CDR2 is YYREEE (reference sequence). Trimming took off 0 bases at V and 4 bases at J, with 4 bases between the two ends.

This clone occurred many times. The chain employs TRBV11-3 and TRBJ1-5, with D possibly TRBD1 on 5 matching bases. The CDR3 extends over 13 amino acids. CDR1 is SGHNT, CDR2 YENEEA, per germline. V lost 4 bases to trimming and J lost 5 bases, with 9 bases between them. As DNA, the CDR3 is TGTGCCAGCAGCTCAGGGTTGGATCAGCCCCAGCATTTT. Its translation: CASSSGLDQPQHF.

The chain uses TRBV7-6 and TRBJ2-1, with TRBD1 identical over 9 bases. V dropped 5 bases and J dropped 8; count of bases not matched to a gene: 10. There are 15 residues in the CDR3. Germline assignment: CDR1 SGHVS and CDR2 FNYEAQ. The CDR3 sequence is CASSQHGTGLDEQFF. The CDR3 DNA sequence: TGTGCCAGCAGCCAACACGGGACAGGGTTGGATGAGCAGTTCTTC.

This clone has at least ten counts. The V gene is TRBV5-1, the J gene TRBJ2-1, with a weak D call TRBD1 (6 bases). The ends were cut back, 2 bases at V and 10 bases at J, with 13 bases in the middle. The germline V gene encodes CDR1 SGHRS and CDR2 YFSETQ. CDR3 length equals 13 residues. Here the CDR3 DNA reads TGCGCCAGCAGCTTTGACCCAGGGGAGGAGCAGTTCTTC. It specifies CASSFDPGEEQFF.

The chain combines TRBV7-2 with TRBJ2-5, with D possibly being TRBD2 (6 bases). V was cut by 0 bases and J by 4 bases, with 6 bases left in between. This CDR3 is built from 13 residues. Germline values: CDR1 SGHTA, CDR2 FQGNSA. CDR3 sequence reads: CASSLAGGETQYF. As DNA, the CDR3 is TGTGCCAGCAGCTTAGCGGGAGGAGAGACCCAGTACTTC.

In its sample, this clone was seen a few times. V gene TRBV4-2 combines with J gene TRBJ2-3, with 7 bases lining up with TRBD2. Looked up from germline, CDR1 is LGHNA and CDR2 is YNFKEQ. The ends lost 0 bases at V and 0 bases at J; junction bases unmatched: 9. This CDR3 is built from 18 residues. CDR3 DNA: TGTGCCAGCAGCCAAGATTCGTCGGGGGACTACAGCACAGATACGCAGTATTTT. It encodes CASSQDSSGDYSTDTQYF.

This clone was seen only a few times. The V and J genes are TRBV5-6 and TRBJ2-2; a possible D gene is TRBD1 (6 bases). The V gene lost 0 bases and the J gene lost 4 bases, with 13 bases spanning the gap. The CDR3 extends over 16 amino acids. CDR1 and CDR2 from the germline V gene are SGHDT and YYEEEE. The CDR3 DNA reads TGTGCCAGCAGCTTGGTACAGGGCTGGGGCACCGGGGAGCTGTTTTTT. Translated: CASSLVQGWGTGELFF.

V usage is TRBV6-5 and J usage is TRBJ1-1; D remains ambiguous. Deletions cut 0 bases from V and 2 bases from J, with 13 bases between. Germline V gene sequence: CDR1 MNHEY, CDR2 SVGAGI. The CDR3 runs 16 residues. CDR3 nucleotides: TGTGCCAGCAGTTACTCACTGGGCAGATCTAACACTGAAGCTTTCTTT. Its protein is CASSYSLGRSNTEAFF.

This clone was picked up many times. This sequence joins TRBV29-1 and TRBJ2-1; TRBD2 matches 12 bases. The length of the CDR3 is 18 residues. Losses at the gene ends were 7 bases for V and 1 base for J; bases not matched to a gene: 14. Germline CDR1 SQVTM, CDR2 ANQGSEA. Written as DNA, the CDR3 is TGCAGCGCAAGGACTAGCGGGAATCAATTTGCGTCCTACAATGAGCAGTTCTTC. Translated, it gives CSARTSGNQFASYNEQFF.

This clone has a handful of counts. The chain employs TRBV18 and TRBJ1-3; D is perhaps TRBD1 (5 bases). CDR3 length: 15 residues. Germline assignment: CDR1 KGHSH and CDR2 LQKENI. The V gene lost 3 bases and the J gene lost 0 bases, with 9 bases spanning the gap. CDR3 bases: TGTGCCAGCTCACCGTCAACAGGCTCTGGAAACACCATATATTTT. It specifies CASSPSTGSGNTIYF.

The J gene is TRBJ2-7, the V gene TRBV4-2; 7 bases match TRBD2. The CDR3 is 13 residues long. Germline CDR1 and CDR2: LGHNA and YNFKEQ. Trimming at V came to 4 bases and at J to 6 bases, leaving 6 bases not matched to a gene. This chain's CDR3 is CASSRGGSGEQYF. The CDR3 DNA sequence: TGTGCCAGCAGCCGCGGCGGGAGTGGCGAGCAGTACTTC.

The rearrangement uses TRBV6-1 and TRBJ1-2; D not certain. Trimming left V 7 bases short and J 4 bases short, with 16 bases between. Germline V gives CDR1 MNHNS, CDR2 SASEGT. The CDR3 extends over 14 amino acids. CDR3 amino acids: CASNFGPSSYGYTF. CDR3 DNA sequence: TGTGCCAGCAACTTCGGGCCCTCTAGCTATGGCTACACCTTC.

This clone was counted only a few times. This chain connects TRBV7-2 to TRBJ2-1; 12 nucleotides match TRBD2. CDR3 size: 17 residues. Germline CDR1 and CDR2: SGHTA and FQGNSA. V lost 5 bases and J lost 15; bases outside the gene matches: 20. CDR3 protein: CASSLQDGLAGPPGRFF. CDR3 nucleotide sequence: TGTGCCAGCAGCCTCCAGGACGGACTAGCGGGACCCCCGGGGAGGTTCTTC. The variable domain in full, with the rest retrieved from reference TRBV7-2 and TRBJ2-1, is GAGVSQSPSNKVTEKGKDVELRCDPISGHTALYWYRQSLGQGLEFLIYFQGNSAPDKSGLPSDRFSAERTGGSVSTLTIQRTQQEDSAVYLCASSLQDGLAGPPGRFFGPGTRLTVL.

This chain links TRBV2 with TRBJ2-3, with D uncertain. CDR3 size: 12 residues. V was cut by 5 bases and J by 7 bases, with 10 bases left in between. Germline CDR1 is SNHLY and CDR2 is FYNNEI. DNA of the CDR3: TGTGCCAGCAGTACCTCTCGGAATACGCAGTATTTT. Translated: CASSTSRNTQYF. Based on the CDR3 plus reference TRBV2 and TRBJ2-3, the full variable domain is EPEVTQTPSHQVTQMGQEVILRCVPISNHLYFYWYRQILGQKVEFLVSFYNNEISEKSEIFDDQFSVERPDGSNFTLKIRSTKLEDSAMYFCASSTSRNTQYFGPGTRLTVL.

The chain employs TRBV25-1 and TRBJ1-4; 9 nucleotides line up with TRBD1. J lost 6 bases, V lost 5 bases, and 7 bases had no gene match. This CDR3 has 15 amino acids. Germline V gene lookup returns CDR1 MGHDK and CDR2 SYGVNS. CDR3 nucleotide sequence: TGTGCCAGCAGTATAAACAGGGGGCTTGATGAAAAACTGTTTTTT. Amino acids: CASSINRGLDEKLFF. Based on the CDR3 plus reference TRBV25-1 and TRBJ1-4, the full variable domain is EADIYQTPRYLVIGTGKKITLECSQTMGHDKMYWYQQDPGMELHLIHYSYGVNSTEKGDLSSESTVSRIRTEHFPLTLESARPSHTSQYLCASSINRGLDEKLFFGSGTQLSVL.